What follows are 20 T cell receptor beta chains derived from one specimen sequenced in a study of T cell repertoires in aging, cancer and after chemotherapy. A mixed TRB-A/B primer pool amplified rearranged TRB by multiplex touch-down PCR. TCRdb reanalysed the multiplex PCR reads using MiXCR and keeps one entry per CDR3 protein. The sample holds about 13,000 distinct CDR3 sequences, approximately 30% seen once. The template was genomic DNA from peripheral blood, not RNA. Sequencing was done on a sample of blood. The receptors were sampled from a human donor with a blood cancer.

This clonotype showed up many times. The chain is built from TRBV12-3 or TRBV12-4 and TRBJ2-1; 8 nucleotides match TRBD2. The CDR3 is 14 residues long. Trimming cost V 5 bases and J 10 bases; bases outside gene matches: 10. DNA of the CDR3: TGTGCCAGCAGTACGTTTGCGGGAGGTTACGAGCAGTTCTTC. Its translation is CASSTFAGGYEQFF.

This clonotype is medium-sized (0.01 to 0.1%) by share. This chain uses TRBV6-1 with TRBJ1-2, with D perhaps matching TRBD1 (5 bases). Germline V lookup: CDR1 MNHNS, CDR2 SASEGT. The V and J ends lost 1 base and 7 bases respectively, with 13 bases between them. This CDR3 spans 14 amino acids. The CDR3 DNA is TGTGCCAGCAGTGAAGTGTCAGGGATGAGTGGCTACACCTTC. It specifies CASSEVSGMSGYTF.

The V call is TRBV10-3, the J call TRBJ2-1, with a possible D match to TRBD1 (5 bases). This CDR3 contains 14 residues. Trimming removed 3 bases from V and 2 bases from J, with 8 bases in between. Germline V lookup: CDR1 ENHRY, CDR2 SYGVKD. CDR3 sequence: CAISDRATYNEQFF. In DNA form, the CDR3 reads TGTGCCATCAGTGACAGGGCTACCTACAATGAGCAGTTCTTC.

This clonotype ranks as medium-sized. The chain uses TRBV6-5 and TRBJ1-2; D is ambiguous. V lost 4 bases to trimming and J lost 4 bases, with 19 bases between them. This CDR3 contains 16 residues. Germline V gene sequence: CDR1 MNHEY, CDR2 SVGAGI. The CDR3, as DNA: TGTGCCAGCAGTTCGCCGTCCGTACGGAATTCCTATGGCTACACCTTC. This sequence encodes CASSSPSVRNSYGYTF.

This clonotype is labeled as medium-sized (0.01 to 0.1%). The J gene is TRBJ2-1, the V gene TRBV13; D perhaps matches TRBD2 (6 bases). This CDR3 has 13 amino acids. Between the trimmed V and J ends, which lost 4 bases and 10 bases, there was a span of 14 bases. Germline V CDR1 and CDR2: PRHDT, FYEKMQ (reference sequence). CDR3 DNA: TGTGCCAGCAGCTCACTTTCTAGCGAAGAGCAGTTCTTC. Its translation is CASSSLSSEEQFF.

By share, this clonotype ranks as medium-sized. This chain links TRBV19 with TRBJ2-3; 7 nucleotides match TRBD2. The junction had 3 bases not matched to a gene; V was cut back by 1 base and J by 2 bases. CDR3 length equals 15 residues. Germline-derived CDR1 and CDR2 are LNHDA and SQIVND (reference sequence). The chain's CDR3 is CASSIGAGLTDTQYF. As DNA, the CDR3 is TGTGCCAGTAGTATAGGAGCGGGACTCACAGATACGCAGTATTTT.

This clonotype was detected a few times. The chain is built from TRBV5-6 and TRBJ2-2; D is ambiguous. V lost 0 bases and J 1 base, leaving 7 bases between the germline ends. Germline CDR1 and CDR2: SGHDT and YYEEEE. CDR3 length equals 15 residues. As DNA, the CDR3 is TGTGCCAGCAGCTTGGCATACAGGAACACCGGGGAGCTGTTTTTT. This encodes CASSLAYRNTGELFF.

The V gene is TRBV7-6, the J gene TRBJ2-1; 9 bases match TRBD1. There are 15 residues in the CDR3. With V trimmed by 6 bases and J by 8 bases, 11 bases remained unmatched. Looked up from germline, CDR1 is SGHVS and CDR2 is FNYEAQ. The CDR3 is CASRDSGTGRDEQFF. The DNA for the CDR3 is TGTGCCAGCAGGGATTCCGGGACAGGGCGCGATGAGCAGTTCTTC.

The genes are TRBV25-1 and TRBJ2-3; D possibly uses TRBD1 or TRBD2 (5 bases each). The germline V and J ends were trimmed by 4 bases and 0 bases, with 8 bases remaining between them. Germline V CDR1 and CDR2: MGHDK, SYGVNS. The CDR3 totals 14 residues. CDR3 in amino acids: CASSVWGSTDTQYF. CDR3 coding DNA: TGTGCCAGCAGTGTGTGGGGGAGCACAGATACGCAGTATTTT.

There are a few counts of this clonotype. The rearrangement links TRBV20-1 to TRBJ2-2, with D perhaps matching TRBD1 or TRBD2 (5 bases each). This CDR3 has 16 amino acids. Germline V gives CDR1 DFQATT, CDR2 SNEGSKA (reference sequence). Between the trimmed V and J ends, which lost 0 bases and 4 bases, there was a span of 15 bases. The CDR3 reads CSARDAYPGGTGELFF. The DNA for the CDR3 is TGCAGTGCTAGAGATGCCTACCCTGGGGGCACCGGGGAGCTGTTTTTT.

This clonotype was counted at least ten times. The chain is built from TRBV27 and TRBJ2-5; tentatively, D is TRBD1 or TRBD2 (6 bases each). CDR3 length: 15 amino acids. Looked up from germline, CDR1 is MNHEY and CDR2 is SMNVEV (reference sequence). V was clipped by 6 bases and J by 5 bases, with 19 bases between them. This CDR3 is CASSPTGRGGETQYF. The CDR3 DNA sequence: TGTGCCAGCAGCCCTACAGGGCGGGGAGGCGAGACCCAGTACTTC.

In its sample, this clonotype ranks as medium-sized. The rearrangement uses TRBV10-3 and TRBJ1-5; D ambiguous. This CDR3 is 14 amino acids long. CDR1 and CDR2 (germline): ENHRY, SYGVKD. Trimming shortened V by 3 bases and J by 0 bases, and 6 bases separated the two germline ends. CDR3 loop: CAISEDYSNQPQHF. In DNA, the CDR3 is TGTGCCATCAGTGAAGATTATAGCAATCAGCCCCAGCATTTT.

The CDR3 bases are TGTGCCAGCAGCTCGACCTCGACAGGGGACTATGGCTACACCTTC. Amino acids: CASSSTSTGDYGYTF. The chain is built from TRBV11-1 and TRBJ1-2, with TRBD1 matching over 8 bases. The J segment lost 3 bases and the V segment lost 4 bases, leaving 7 bases of the junction unmatched. Germline V gene lookup returns CDR1 SGHAT and CDR2 FQDESV (reference sequence). CDR3 length: 15 residues.

This clonotype rates as medium-sized. The rearrangement joins TRBV27 to TRBJ2-4; D may be TRBD2 (5 bases). Per germline, CDR1 MNHEY and CDR2 SMNVEV (reference sequence). V lost 3 bases and J lost 14, with 14 bases in between. CDR3 size: 12 residues. Here the CDR3 reads CASSFVRGTEYF. In DNA, the CDR3 is TGTGCCAGCAGTTTCGTTCGGGGTACGGAGTACTTC.

This clonotype is termed medium-sized. The chain carries TRBV6-4 and TRBJ2-3, with TRBD1 identical over 7 bases. Germline CDR1 reads MRHNA; CDR2 reads SNTAGT. V was pared by 0 bases and J by 1 base, with 1 base of the junction left unmatched. The CDR3 consists of 15 residues. In DNA, the CDR3 is TGTGCCAGCAGTGACTCAGGGGGCGGCACAGATACGCAGTATTTT. Translating gives CASSDSGGGTDTQYF.

A remark on this clonotype: This clone may be a read error of a much larger clone one base away. The chain is built from TRBV5-5 and TRBJ2-3; 9 nucleotides align to TRBD2. In germline, CDR1 is SGHKS, CDR2 YYEKEE (reference sequence). The CDR3 extends over 15 amino acids. The CDR3 protein is CASSFILAGTDTKYF. The CDR3 DNA reads TGTGCCAGCAGCTTCATCCTAGCGGGGACAGATACGAAGTATTTT.

This clonotype qualifies as medium-sized. The chain recombines TRBV6-6 with TRBJ1-2; D is possibly TRBD1 (5 bases). V shed 2 bases and J shed 4 bases, with 11 bases lying between them. Looked up from germline, CDR1 is MNHNY and CDR2 is SVGAGI (reference sequence). This CDR3 region has 14 residues. CDR3: CASSYVAGGYGYTF. The CDR3 coding sequence is TGTGCCAGCAGTTACGTCGCTGGGGGCTATGGCTACACCTTC.

This chain links TRBV12-3 or TRBV12-4 with TRBJ2-2; D unresolved. The CDR3 sequence is 13 residues long. The ends were cut back, 2 bases at V and 4 bases at J, with 5 bases in the middle. The CDR3 coding sequence is TGTGCCAGCAGTTTAATGGTCACCGGGGAGCTGTTTTTT. Encoded protein: CASSLMVTGELFF.

This clonotype was seen repeatedly, ten times or more. V and J are TRBV15 and TRBJ2-1; 15 nucleotides match TRBD2. The CDR3 is 20 amino acids. Germline CDR1 reads LNHNV; CDR2 reads YYDKDF (reference sequence). V was clipped by 3 bases and J by 0 bases; unmatched bases: 9. CDR3 sequence reads: CATSRSGLAGGHSSYNEQFF. CDR3 bases: TGTGCCACCAGCAGGTCGGGACTAGCGGGGGGCCACAGCTCCTACAATGAGCAGTTCTTC. The full variable domain, completed using reference TRBV15 and TRBJ2-1, is DAMVIQNPRYQVTQFGKPVTLSCSQTLNHNVMYWYQQKSSQAPKLLFHYYDKDFNNEADTPDNFQSRRPNTSFCFLDIRSPGLGDTAMYLCATSRSGLAGGHSSYNEQFFGPGTRLTVL.

The sample holds one count of this clonotype. A much larger clone sits a single nucleotide away, making a read error possible. V and J are TRBV29-1 and TRBJ1-4; the D is unclear. CDR3 length: 14 residues. Germline CDR1 reads SQVTM; CDR2 reads ANQGSEA. V gave up 4 bases and J gave up 8 bases, with 17 bases separating them. CDR3 sequence: CSVVGGNQKEKLFF. The DNA for the CDR3 is TGCAGCGTTGTGGGTGGGAATCAAAAAGAAAAACTGTTTTTT.